The present entry profiles one TCR beta chain with its context. The entry originates in a study of CD8+ T cells in alopecia areata. V dropped 1 base and J dropped 10 bases, with 18 bases sitting between them. Germline V gene sequence: CDR1 SGHDT, CDR2 YYEEEE. The CDR3 loop spans 16 amino acids. After isolation, RNA underwent reverse transcription to generate cDNA as the sequencing template. Sequenced by immunoSEQ multiplex PCR; TCRdb stores in-frame clones only, minus some. The repertoire holds approximately 210,000 clones, with just under 65% as singletons. The treatment is: oral pan-JAK inhibitor, 5-10 mg twice daily.

The sequence was collected from a human donor with alopecia areata. The J gene is TRBJ1-6, the V gene TRBV5-6; D remains unclear. The sample was CD4+ T cells sorted from blood, taken between weeks 49 and 50, from a patient treated with tofacitinib. The CDR3 region is CASSLIDHPNTSPLHF. The CDR3 DNA reads as TGTGCCAGCAGCTTGATTGATCACCCTAACACGTCACCCCTCCACTTT.